This T cell receptor beta chain is drawn from a study of Ad26.COV2.S vaccination and SARS-CoV-2 variants. Overall study: By the intramuscular route, Ad26.COV2.S was given once, or twice 56 days apart.

Described treatment: over 15 received Ad26.COV2.S at low or high dose, single or two shots; about 5 received placebo; per-sample allocation not given. Sampling was done on day 63 after the first vaccine or placebo injection. Built on an Ad26 vector, the vaccine expressed Wuhan-strain SARS-CoV-2 spike. The ends were cut back, 4 bases at V and 6 bases at J, with 10 bases in the middle. Germline CDR1 SGHNT, CDR2 YYREEE (reference sequence). This CDR3 has 13 residues. Concerning this clone itself: Its matching antigen is unknown.

Overall study findings and caveats: Possible underestimation of total T cell responses by the TCR breadth and depth analyses was noted. After vaccination, substantial breadth of spike-specific CD8+ and CD4+ responses was reported.

Libraries were prepared by immunoSEQ multiplex PCR; TCRdb keeps only in-frame clonotypes and omits some of them. The data show about 320,000 clones, with about 86% seen just once and roughly 2.1% held by the top ten. This sample comprised peripheral blood, obtained in a trial of Ad26.COV2.S vaccine versus placebo. This sequence joins TRBV5-4 and TRBJ1-4; a weak D match, TRBD1 (5 bases). The TCR was taken from a person aged 18-65 years who received the Ad26.COV2.S COVID-19 vaccine or a placebo. The CDR3 protein is CASSPGGHEKLFF. The CDR3 nucleotides read TGTGCCAGCAGCCCGGGGGGACATGAAAAACTGTTTTTT.